The rows below give T cell receptor beta chains drawn from one sample of a study of blood T cell repertoires in COVID-19. The method was immunoSEQ multiplex PCR; TCRdb's version includes in-frame clones alone and lacks a portion of them. The sample lists about 160,000 clones, approximately 78% occurring once. The sequenced material came from peripheral blood. Receptors were obtained from a human donor in a cohort sampled during active COVID-19. Each CDR3 is given with its conserved first and last residue. D genes are given only for firm matches. Some rows mark clone size as missing; the rest say once, few, many or name a class of expanded clone.

TRBD2 | few | TRBJ2-3 | TRBV5-1 | TGCGCCAGTGATAGCGGGAGCACAGATACGCAGTATTTT | CASDSGSTDTQYF
NA | NA | TRBJ1-3 | TRBV7-8 | TGTGCCAGCAGCTTAGCGCTTTATAGATCTGGAAACACCATATATTTT | CASSLALYRSGNTIYF
NA | once | TRBJ1-1 | TRBV18 | TGTGCCAGCTCATCCGTCGGGCAGGGCACTGAAGCTTTCTTT | CASSSVGQGTEAFF
TRBD1 | NA | TRBJ2-7 | TRBV6-8 | TGTGCCAGCAGTACCGGGACAGGGTCAGAGGAGCAGTACTTC | CASSTGTGSEEQYF
NA | NA | TRBJ2-1 | TRBV30 | TGTGCCTGGACTAACTCCGCGGAGCAGTTCTTC | CAWTNSAEQFF
NA | NA | TRBJ1-4 | TRBV25-1 | TGTGCCAGCAGTCCGGGGGGGTGGGATGAAAAACTGTTTTTT | CASSPGGWDEKLFF
NA | NA | TRBJ2-7 | TRBV7-2 | TGTGCCAGCAGCTTGGGCAGAGCCTACGAGCAGTACTTC | CASSLGRAYEQYF
NA | NA | TRBJ2-7 | TRBV6-5 | TGTGCCAGCAGTTACACACCTAGGGGCCACGAGCAGTACTTC | CASSYTPRGHEQYF
TRBD1 | few | TRBJ1-4 | TRBV5-1 | TGCGCCAGCAGGGAGGGGGACAGTGAAAAACTGTTTTTT | CASREGDSEKLFF
TRBD1 | NA | TRBJ1-3 | TRBV4-3 | TGCGCCAGCAGCCAAGAACCCGACAGGGGGTCTGGAAACACCATATATTTT | CASSQEPDRGSGNTIYF
NA | few | TRBJ2-7 | TRBV2 | TGTGCCAGCAGTGAATCGGGGGGCGGGACGGGAGAGCAGTACTTC | CASSESGGGTGEQYF
TRBD1 | NA | TRBJ1-3 | TRBV27 | TGTGCCACCGCTACAATATCGGGGGACAGGGGGAACACCATATATTTT | CATATISGDRGNTIYF
TRBD2 | NA | TRBJ2-5 | TRBV5-1 | TGCGCCAGCAGCTTCCAGGCTAGCGGGCACACCCAAGAGACCCAGTACTTC | CASSFQASGHTQETQYF
TRBD1 | NA | TRBJ1-5 | TRBV5-6 | TGTGCCAGCAGCTTGGACGGGACAGCCGCCGCCCAGCATTTT | CASSLDGTAAAQHF
TRBD1 | NA | TRBJ1-6 | TRBV3-1/TRBV3-2 | TGTGCCAGCAGCCAATTGGGACAGATTAATTCACCCCTCCACTTT | CASSQLGQINSPLHF
TRBD2 | many | TRBJ2-1 | TRBV14 | TGTGCCAGCAGCCAAGTGATCGGGAGGGCCTCGTACAATGAGCAGTTCTTC | CASSQVIGRASYNEQFF
NA | NA | TRBJ2-7 | TRBV11-3 | TGTGCCAGCAGCTTAGGGGCGACAGCAACCTCCGGGCAGTACTTC | CASSLGATATSGQYF
NA | NA | TRBJ2-1 | TRBV7-2 | TGTGCCAGCAGCGGGGACAAGAATGAGCAGTTCTTC | CASSGDKNEQFF
NA | NA | TRBJ2-1 | TRBV4-3 | TGCGCCAGCAGCCAAGATCCGGAGCGGTACAATGAGCAGTTCTTC | CASSQDPERYNEQFF
TRBD2 | few | TRBJ2-7 | TRBV4-3 | TGCGCCAGCAGCCCCGGCGGTAGCGGGAGGGTCTACGAGCAGTACTTC | CASSPGGSGRVYEQYF
TRBD2 | NA | TRBJ2-7 | TRBV5-4 | TGTGCCAGCAGCTTGGCGGGGGGGCCCAGGGTGCAGTACTTC | CASSLAGGPRVQYF
TRBD1 | few | TRBJ1-2 | TRBV18 | TGTGCCAGCTCACCACCGGGACAGGGGTATGGCTACACCTTC | CASSPPGQGYGYTF
NA | NA | TRBJ2-1 | TRBV5-5 | TGTGCCAGCAATTGGGCGGGTTTCACGGAGCAGTTCTTC | CASNWAGFTEQFF
TRBD1 | NA | TRBJ1-2 | TRBV29-1 | TGCAGCGGCTACAGGGGGCGAGGCTATGGCTACACCTTC | CSGYRGRGYGYTF
NA | NA | TRBJ2-3 | TRBV7-5 | TGTGCCAGAAGCCTAGAGCCCTTTTTGGACGGGAGTTCCACAGATACGCAGTATTTT | CARSLEPFLDGSSTDTQYF
NA | few | TRBJ2-1 | TRBV5-1 | TGCGCCAGCAGCTTGGTCGGGGCCTACAATGAGCAGTTCTTC | CASSLVGAYNEQFF
TRBD1 | NA | TRBJ2-7 | TRBV6-5 | TGTGCCAGCAGCTCGGACAGGGGGCATAGCGAGCAGTACTTC | CASSSDRGHSEQYF
NA | NA | TRBJ1-5 | TRBV30 | TGTGCCTGGAGTTATGGACAAAGCAATCAGCCCCAGCATTTT | CAWSYGQSNQPQHF
NA | NA | TRBJ2-3 | TRBV6-5 | TGTGCCAGCAGTTACCCCGGGGGAGATACGCAGTATTTT | CASSYPGGDTQYF
TRBD2 | NA | TRBJ2-3 | TRBV3-1/TRBV3-2 | TGTGCCAGCAGCAAGCTAGCGGGGGTCCACACAGATACGCAGTATTTT | CASSKLAGVHTDTQYF
TRBD1 | NA | TRBJ2-4 | TRBV3-1/TRBV3-2 | TGTGCCAGCAGCCTCCTGGGACAGGGACAAAACATTCAGTACTTC | CASSLLGQGQNIQYF
NA | few | TRBJ1-3 | TRBV3-1/TRBV3-2 | TGTGCCAGCAGCCGTGCACGCCTCAGCTCTGGAAACACCATATATTTT | CASSRARLSSGNTIYF